Below are 24 T cell receptor beta chains sequenced from a single sample in a study of response to subunit inactivated influenza vaccine. Each CDR3 protein gets one entry after TCRdb re-called the RT-PCR reads with MiXCR. Here the sample spans over 400,000 distinct CDR3 sequences, 9.5% to 13% being singletons. Sequencing used PBMCs from blood, obtained roughly 47 days after vaccination. All receptors come from a man aged 45-60 years who received an inactivated influenza vaccine.

The chain recombines TRBV20-1 with TRBJ2-3; 8 positions match TRBD2. Germline assignment: CDR1 DFQATT and CDR2 SNEGSKA (reference sequence). After removal of 7 bases from V and 6 bases from J, the junction contained 12 bases not matched to a gene. The CDR3 totals 14 residues. The CDR3 is CSEGPLAGTDTQYF. In nucleotides, the CDR3 is TGCAGTGAAGGTCCCTTAGCGGGAACCGATACGCAGTATTTT.

This rearrangement joins TRBV29-1 to TRBJ2-1, with TRBD2 matching 12 bases. CDR1 SQVTM and CDR2 ANQGSEA come from the germline V gene. The CDR3 length is 12 residues. The J segment lost 9 bases and the V segment lost 4 bases, leaving 1 base of the junction unmatched. The CDR3 DNA reads TGCAGCGTTGGACTAGCGGGAGCTGAGCAGTTCTTC. Protein product: CSVGLAGAEQFF.

The sample holds a few counts of this clonotype. V is TRBV12-3 or TRBV12-4 and J is TRBJ1-6, with 8 positions matching TRBD1. J was trimmed by 9 bases and V by 7 bases; bases with no gene match: 8. The CDR3 is made up of 14 amino acids. CDR3 DNA sequence: TGTGCCAGCAACTTCGGACAGGGTGCTTCACCCCTCCACTTT. It yields the protein CASNFGQGASPLHF.

Ten or more counts support this clonotype. The rearrangement links TRBV29-1 to TRBJ2-7, with D possibly being TRBD2 (8 bases). Germline CDR1 and CDR2: SQVTM and ANQGSEA. The CDR3 spans 12 residues. V was pared by 5 bases and J by 7 bases, with 15 bases between. The CDR3 protein is CSVSGGGREQYF. The CDR3 nucleotides are TGCAGCGTTTCGGGAGGGGGCCGGGAGCAGTACTTC.

This sequence joins TRBV12-3 or TRBV12-4 and TRBJ2-5, with unresolved D. V lost 5 bases, J lost 5 bases, and 9 bases lay in between. The CDR3 spans 12 residues. CDR3 bases: TGTGCCAGCAGTACTCCCCGGGAGACCCAGTACTTC. Translated: CASSTPRETQYF.

V and J are TRBV3-1 and TRBJ2-1; 14 bases line up with TRBD2. Germline V gene lookup returns CDR1 LGHDT and CDR2 YNNKEL (reference sequence). Germline trimming cut 1 base from V and 9 bases from J; bases unmatched to any gene: 20. The CDR3 extends over 21 amino acids. CDR3 amino acids: CASSQVNGVFLTSGRDVEQFF. CDR3 nucleotide sequence: TGTGCCAGCAGCCAAGTGAACGGGGTTTTTTTGACTAGCGGGAGGGACGTTGAGCAGTTCTTC.

This clonotype was recorded many times. The chain joins TRBV6-5 to TRBJ2-7; D not resolved. V dropped 2 bases and J dropped 4 bases, with 9 bases sitting between them. This CDR3 is 13 amino acids long. Germline CDR1 and CDR2: MNHEY and SVGAGI. This CDR3 is CASSYAPRYEQYF. For the CDR3, the DNA is TGTGCCAGCAGTTACGCCCCCCGGTACGAGCAGTACTTC.

J is TRBJ2-7 and V is TRBV12-3 or TRBV12-4, with 8 nucleotides matching TRBD1. Trimming at V came to 5 bases and at J to 2 bases, leaving 8 bases not matched to a gene. The CDR3 covers 15 residues. The CDR3 spells CASSLFGTGPYEQYF. The CDR3 region has the DNA TGTGCCAGCAGTCTTTTCGGGACAGGACCCTACGAGCAGTACTTC.

This clonotype was detected many times. The CDR3 region has the DNA TGTGCCAGCAGTTTAAGTCCCGGGGAGCTGTTTTTT. Translation: CASSLSPGELFF. The chain uses TRBV12-3 or TRBV12-4 and TRBJ2-2, with no clear D. Trimming left V 2 bases short and J 6 bases short, with 4 bases between. The CDR3 sequence is 12 residues long.

At least ten counts were recorded for this clonotype. The V and J genes are TRBV6-1 and TRBJ1-5; 7 bases align to TRBD1. The germline V gene has CDR1 MNHNS and CDR2 SASEGT. The CDR3 runs to 14 residues. The ends lost 8 bases at V and 4 bases at J; junction bases unmatched: 8. The CDR3: CASAGQGENQPQHF. CDR3 DNA: TGTGCCAGCGCTGGGCAGGGGGAAAATCAGCCCCAGCATTTT.

This clonotype was found many times. V is TRBV5-6 and J is TRBJ2-1; TRBD1 is a possible D gene (5 bases). This CDR3 contains 17 residues. Deletions cut 0 bases from V and 0 bases from J, with 13 bases between. Germline loops: CDR1 SGHDT, CDR2 YYEEEE. The CDR3: CASSLAPGIISYNEQFF. The CDR3, as DNA: TGTGCCAGCAGCTTGGCTCCAGGGATCATCTCCTACAATGAGCAGTTCTTC.

This clonotype was counted a few times. The chain is built from TRBV12-3 or TRBV12-4 and TRBJ2-2; 7 positions agree with TRBD1. The CDR3 consists of 15 residues. The trim removed 4 bases at V and 2 bases at J, leaving 4 bases unmatched. This CDR3 is CASSSGQLNTGELFF. In DNA, the CDR3 is TGTGCCAGCAGTTCGGGACAGTTAAACACCGGGGAGCTGTTTTTT.

In this sample, this clonotype turned up many times. This chain links TRBV10-3 with TRBJ2-2; D is unresolved. Germline V gene data show CDR1 as ENHRY and CDR2 as SYGVKD. V lost 3 bases and J 6 bases, leaving 5 bases between the germline ends. CDR3 length equals 12 residues. The CDR3 reads CAISEGPGELFF. The CDR3 DNA follows: TGTGCCATCAGTGAAGGGCCCGGGGAGCTGTTTTTT.

In the case of this clonotype: The junction does not match germline at one end; this may be a read error. The rearrangement links TRBV11-1 to TRBJ2-3, with D perhaps matching TRBD2 (5 bases). The length of the CDR3 is 18 residues. The germline CDR1 and CDR2 sequences are SGHAT and FQDESV (reference sequence). This CDR3 is CASSLERGKGVGTDTQYF. CDR3 DNA: TGTGCCAGCAGCTTAGAACGGGGAAAGGGTGTGGGCACAGATACGCAATATTTT.

The sample holds many counts of this clonotype. The rearrangement links TRBV12-3 or TRBV12-4 to TRBJ1-2; TRBD1 matches 10 bases. This CDR3 is 14 amino acids long. V shed 7 bases and J 3 bases; nucleotides not matched to a gene: 5. The CDR3 nucleotides read TGTGCCAGCACCCTGGACAGGGGGGACTATGGCTACACCTTC. This sequence encodes CASTLDRGDYGYTF.

This clonotype was seen at least ten times. V is TRBV12-3 or TRBV12-4 and J is TRBJ1-4; D unclear. This CDR3 contains 14 residues. V was shortened by 3 bases and J by 10 bases, with 15 bases between the two germline ends. The CDR3 DNA follows: TGTGCCAGCAGTTTCCGCCAGTTCAGTGGAAAACTGTTTTTT. Encoded protein: CASSFRQFSGKLFF.

This clonotype was seen more than once but under ten times. V usage is TRBV5-1 and J usage is TRBJ2-1; the D is unclear. The CDR3 runs to 13 residues. V dropped 3 bases and J dropped 9 bases, with 13 bases sitting between them. Germline assignment: CDR1 SGHRS and CDR2 YFSETQ. The CDR3 DNA sequence: TGCGCCAGCAGCTCCGGGTTTGAAACTGAGCAGTTCTTC. It translates to CASSSGFETEQFF.

Only a few counts were recorded for this clonotype. The chain employs TRBV6-1 and TRBJ2-7; D not resolved. This CDR3 comprises 13 residues. Germline assignment: CDR1 MNHNS and CDR2 SASEGT. Trimming pared 8 bases from V and 1 base from J, leaving 12 bases between. The CDR3 DNA reads TGTGCCAGCCGCAAAGACGGATCCTACGAGCAGTACTTC. This translates into CASRKDGSYEQYF.

This clonotype came up many times. The V and J genes are TRBV29-1 and TRBJ2-1; 8 nucleotides agree with TRBD2. The CDR3 covers 14 residues. Trimming removed 8 bases from V and 5 bases from J; junction bases left unmatched: 11. The germline V gene has CDR1 SQVTM and CDR2 ANQGSEA. CDR3 sequence reads: CSTRGGYYDNEQFF. CDR3 DNA sequence: TGCAGCACCCGCGGGGGGTATTACGACAATGAGCAGTTCTTC.

The V and J genes are TRBV24-1 and TRBJ2-2, with D possibly being TRBD1 (5 bases). V shed 1 base and J shed 4 bases, with 6 bases lying between them. Germline CDR1 reads KGHDR; CDR2 reads SFDVKD. This CDR3 contains 14 residues. DNA of the CDR3: TGTGCCACCAGTGATTTTAGGGGCACCGGGGAGCTGTTTTTT. It is translated as CATSDFRGTGELFF.

Details on this clonotype: One end of the junction does not line up with germline, which may come from a read error. The rearrangement joins TRBV28 to TRBJ2-6; no clear D. The CDR3 has 15 amino acids. Germline values: CDR1 MDHEN, CDR2 SYDVKM. Here the CDR3 reads CAGSPGFSGANVLTF. In DNA form, the CDR3 reads TGTGCCGGCAGTCCGGGTTTTTCTGGGGCCAACGTCCTGACTTTC.

This clonotype has more than one count but fewer than ten. This chain connects TRBV4-3 to TRBJ2-3; possibly TRBD1 for D (6 bases). CDR3 size: 16 residues. CDR1 is LGHNA and CDR2 is YSLEER in the germline V gene. V lost 1 base, J lost 3 bases, and 14 bases lay in between. CDR3 in DNA: TGCGCCAGCAGCCAAGGGGTGGGGGCCCAAACAGATACGCAGTATTTT. This codes for CASSQGVGAQTDTQYF.

This clonotype showed up many times. This CDR3 reads CASSAWGQEDYGYTF. The DNA for the CDR3 is TGTGCCAGCAGTGCCTGGGGACAGGAAGATTATGGCTACACCTTC. The chain recombines TRBV12-3 or TRBV12-4 with TRBJ1-2; 8 bases align to TRBD1. After removal of 5 bases from V and 5 bases from J, the junction contained 10 bases not matched to a gene. The CDR3 has 15 amino acids.

The J gene is TRBJ1-2, the V gene TRBV27; 11 bases match TRBD1. This CDR3 spans 14 amino acids. The V gene end was trimmed by 7 bases and the J gene end by 9 bases; junction bases not matched to a gene: 10. Germline V gene sequence: CDR1 MNHEY, CDR2 SMNVEV (reference sequence). In nucleotides, the CDR3 is TGTGCCAGCACGAGACTTGGGACAGGGGGACGCTACACCTTC. It yields the protein CASTRLGTGGRYTF.